Many counts were recorded for the clone carrying this T cell receptor beta chain. Antigen unknown. These data come from a study of CD8 T cells in ankylosing spondylitis. Scientists made TCR beta libraries using quantitative 5'-RACE with molecular barcodes. TCRdb processed the 5' RACE reads anew with MiXCR; each CDR3 protein has one entry. This sample carries more than 150,000 distinct CDR3 sequences, more than 9% of them seen once, and the ten largest clones take about 27%. The CDR3 is 13 amino acids. Germline lookup yields CDR1 SNHLY and CDR2 FYNNEI. V lost 6 bases and J 0 bases, leaving 7 bases between the germline ends. Study observations and caveats: In ankylosing spondylitis patients, matched synovial fluid reportedly showed significant enrichment of disease-linked clones. It appeared that ankylosing spondylitis blood was characterized by a TCR beta motif of roughly 8 highly homologous variants. Reactive arthritis synovial fluid and blood were previously reported to contain some motif variants.

The gene calls are TRBV2 and TRBJ2-3; D is possibly TRBD2 (6 bases). Input material: blood, either unsorted or a sorted T cell fraction (not recorded which). This sequence was found in a male donor with ankylosing spondylitis or in good health (not recorded which). The CDR3 region is CASSAGSTDTQYF. In nucleotides, the CDR3 is TGTGCCAGCAGCGCGGGGAGCACAGATACGCAGTATTTT.